The 7 T cell receptor beta chains presented below share a single source sample, sequenced in a study of lung T cells in sarcoidosis with Löfgren's syndrome. TCRdb reprocessed the reads with MiXCR, giving one entry per CDR3 protein. The sample yields 9,000 or so distinct CDR3 sequences, just under 20% seen once. Source material: CD4+ T cells from bronchoalveolar lavage. Receptor source: a human donor with sarcoidosis (Löfgren's syndrome or another form), or a control subject (not recorded which).

By share, this clonotype ranks as medium-sized. The chain combines TRBV28 with TRBJ1-5; 9 positions agree with TRBD1. There are 14 residues in the CDR3. Trimming at V came to 8 bases and at J to 10 bases, leaving 12 bases not matched to a gene. Germline CDR1 reads MDHEN; CDR2 reads SYDVKM. As DNA, the CDR3 is TGTGCCAGCGGCAGGGCGGGACAGGGAAATCCCCAGCATTTT. It specifies CASGRAGQGNPQHF.

This clonotype is medium-sized within its sample. This rearrangement joins TRBV6-1 to TRBJ2-1; 15 nucleotides match TRBD2. The V segment lost 3 bases and the J segment 7 bases; nucleotides outside the gene matches: 7. From germline, CDR1 is MNHNS and CDR2 SASEGT. The CDR3 consists of 17 residues. The CDR3 bases are TGTGCCAGCAGTGACTACGGGACTAGCGGGAGGAGAAATGAGCAGTTCTTC. Encoded protein: CASSDYGTSGRRNEQFF.

This clonotype was counted ten times or more. V and J are TRBV5-1 and TRBJ1-1; D is unclear. The CDR3 consists of 16 residues. Germline CDR1 is SGHRS and CDR2 is YFSETQ. V lost 4 bases and J 1 base, leaving 17 bases between the germline ends. CDR3: CASSPGEYPRNTEAFF. The DNA for the CDR3 is TGCGCCAGCAGCCCCGGGGAATACCCCCGGAACACTGAAGCTTTCTTT.

Concerning this clonotype: This may arise from a read error, as a much more abundant clone is one base away. The rearrangement links TRBV10-3 to TRBJ2-4; D is perhaps TRBD1 (5 bases). Germline-derived CDR1 and CDR2 are ENHRY and SYGVKD. Trimming took off 2 bases at V and 2 bases at J, with 7 bases between the two ends. CDR3 length: 14 amino acids. Written as DNA, the CDR3 is TGTGCCATCAGTGAGGCAGGGACCAAAAACATTCAGTACTTC. Protein: CAISEAGTKNIQYF.

Worth noting for this clonotype: This may stem from a read error, because a much larger clone lies one nucleotide away. V usage is TRBV15 and J usage is TRBJ2-6; possibly TRBD1 for D (5 bases). V was pared by 8 bases and J by 4 bases, with 21 bases between. Germline CDR1 LNHNV, CDR2 YYDKDF (reference sequence). The CDR3 loop spans 17 amino acids. The CDR3 DNA reads TGTGCCACCGCTCGAGACAGCCTCATCTCCGGGGCCAACGTCCTGACTTTC. It codes for CATARDSLISGANVLTF.

This clonotype is labeled as medium-sized. This sequence joins TRBV28 and TRBJ1-3, with D possibly matching TRBD1 (5 bases). There are 16 residues in the CDR3. The germline gives CDR1 MDHEN, CDR2 SYDVKM. V lost 1 base to trimming and J lost 8 bases, with 18 bases between them. This CDR3 is CASSLLPGRIEDTIYF. The CDR3 DNA is TGTGCCAGCAGTTTATTACCAGGGAGGATAGAGGACACCATATATTTT.

This clonotype has ten or more counts. The chain employs TRBV20-1 and TRBJ2-2; D gene ambiguous. Trimming cost V 2 bases and J 1 base, with 5 bases left between them. CDR3 size: 13 residues. Looked up from germline, CDR1 is DFQATT and CDR2 is SNEGSKA (reference sequence). CDR3 bases: TGCAGTGCTAGACAGTGGAACACCGGGGAGCTGTTTTTT. It is translated as CSARQWNTGELFF.